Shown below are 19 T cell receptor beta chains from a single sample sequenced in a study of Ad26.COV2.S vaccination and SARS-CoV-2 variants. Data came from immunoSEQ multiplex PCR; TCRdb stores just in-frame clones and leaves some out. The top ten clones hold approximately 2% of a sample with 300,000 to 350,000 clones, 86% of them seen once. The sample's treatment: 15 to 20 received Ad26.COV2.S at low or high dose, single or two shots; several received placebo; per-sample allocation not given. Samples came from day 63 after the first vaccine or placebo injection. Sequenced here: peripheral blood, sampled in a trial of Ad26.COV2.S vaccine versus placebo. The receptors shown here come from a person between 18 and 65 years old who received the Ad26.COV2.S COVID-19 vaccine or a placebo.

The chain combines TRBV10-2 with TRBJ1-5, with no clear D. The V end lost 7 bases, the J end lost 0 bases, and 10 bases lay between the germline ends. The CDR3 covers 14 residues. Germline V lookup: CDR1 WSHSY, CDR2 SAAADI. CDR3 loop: CASMDGYSNQPQHF. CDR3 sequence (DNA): TGCGCCAGCATGGACGGGTATAGCAATCAGCCCCAGCATTTT.

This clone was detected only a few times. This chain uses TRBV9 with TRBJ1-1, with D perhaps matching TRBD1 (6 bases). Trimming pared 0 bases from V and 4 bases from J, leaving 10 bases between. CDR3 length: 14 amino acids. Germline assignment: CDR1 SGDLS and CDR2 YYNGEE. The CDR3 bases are TGTGCCAGCAGCGTAGATGTAGGGGGCACTGAAGCTTTCTTT. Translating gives CASSVDVGGTEAFF.

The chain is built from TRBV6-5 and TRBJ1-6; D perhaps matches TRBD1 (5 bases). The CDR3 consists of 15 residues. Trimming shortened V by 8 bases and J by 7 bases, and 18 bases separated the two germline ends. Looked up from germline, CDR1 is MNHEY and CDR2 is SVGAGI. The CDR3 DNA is TGTGCCAGCGAGGGCGGGGCGTATTGGAATTCACCCCTCCACTTT. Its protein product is CASEGGAYWNSPLHF.

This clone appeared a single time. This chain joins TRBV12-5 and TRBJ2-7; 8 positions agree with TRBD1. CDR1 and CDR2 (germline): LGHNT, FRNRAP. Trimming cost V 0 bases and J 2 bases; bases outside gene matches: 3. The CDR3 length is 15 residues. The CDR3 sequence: CASGLVLDRAYEQYF. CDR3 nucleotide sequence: TGTGCTAGTGGTTTGGTATTGGACAGGGCCTACGAGCAGTACTTC.

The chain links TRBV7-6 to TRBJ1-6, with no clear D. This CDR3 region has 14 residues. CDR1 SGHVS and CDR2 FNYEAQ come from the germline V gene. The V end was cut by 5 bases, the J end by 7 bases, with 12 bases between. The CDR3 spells CASSPQQSNSPLHF. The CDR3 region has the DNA TGTGCCAGCAGCCCTCAACAGTCCAATTCACCCCTCCACTTT.

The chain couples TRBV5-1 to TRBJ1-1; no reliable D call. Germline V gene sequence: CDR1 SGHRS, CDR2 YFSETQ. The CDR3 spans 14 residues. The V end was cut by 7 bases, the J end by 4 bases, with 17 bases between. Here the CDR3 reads CASRRLSPSTEAFF. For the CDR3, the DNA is TGCGCCAGCCGGAGACTCTCCCCGAGCACTGAAGCTTTCTTT. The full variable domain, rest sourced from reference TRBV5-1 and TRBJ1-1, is KAGVTQTPRYLIKTRGQQVTLSCSPISGHRSVSWYQQTPGQGLQFLFEYFSETQRNKGNFPGRFSGRQFSNSRSEMNVSTLELGDSALYLCASRRLSPSTEAFFGQGTRLTVV.

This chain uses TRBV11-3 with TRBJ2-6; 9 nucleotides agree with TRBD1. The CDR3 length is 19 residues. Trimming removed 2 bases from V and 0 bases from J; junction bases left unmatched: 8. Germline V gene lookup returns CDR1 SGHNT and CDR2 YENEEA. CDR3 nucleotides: TGTGCCAGCAGCTTAAGTTGGACAGGGGTTGACTCTGGGGCCAACGTCCTGACTTTC. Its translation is CASSLSWTGVDSGANVLTF.

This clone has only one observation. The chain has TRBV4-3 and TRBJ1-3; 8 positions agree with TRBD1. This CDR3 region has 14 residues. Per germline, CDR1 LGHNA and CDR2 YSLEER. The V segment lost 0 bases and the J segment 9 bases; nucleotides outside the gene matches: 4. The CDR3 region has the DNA TGCGCCAGCAGCCAAGATTTACAGGGGGGCACCATATATTTT. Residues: CASSQDLQGGTIYF.

CDR3 sequence reads: CATGTGKDIQYF. The CDR3, as DNA: TGTGCCACCGGGACAGGGAAGGACATTCAGTACTTC. The gene calls are TRBV6-5 and TRBJ2-4; 9 bases line up with TRBD1. Losses at the gene ends were 10 bases for V and 8 bases for J; bases not matched to a gene: 6. CDR3 length equals 12 residues. CDR1 and CDR2 from the germline V gene are MNHEY and SVGAGI.

Here the CDR3 reads CASSGGQLYEQYF. The CDR3 DNA sequence: TGTGCCAGCTCGGGTGGGCAGCTCTACGAGCAGTACTTC. The chain has TRBV18 and TRBJ2-7; unclear D gene. Between the trimmed V and J ends, which lost 6 bases and 3 bases, there was a span of 12 bases. CDR1 KGHSH and CDR2 LQKENI come from the germline V gene. This CDR3 contains 13 residues.

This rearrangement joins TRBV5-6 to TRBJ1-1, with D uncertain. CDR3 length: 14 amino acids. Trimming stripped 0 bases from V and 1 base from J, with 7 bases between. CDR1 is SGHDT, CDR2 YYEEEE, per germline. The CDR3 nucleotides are TGTGCCAGCAGCTTGGAACAGCGGAACACTGAAGCTTTCTTT. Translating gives CASSLEQRNTEAFF.

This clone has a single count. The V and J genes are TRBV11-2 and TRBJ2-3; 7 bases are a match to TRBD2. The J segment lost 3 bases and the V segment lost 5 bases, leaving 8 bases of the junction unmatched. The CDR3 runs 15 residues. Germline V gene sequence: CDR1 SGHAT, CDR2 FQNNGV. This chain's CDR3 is CASSPSSGATDTQYF. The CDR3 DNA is TGTGCCAGCAGCCCCTCCAGCGGGGCAACAGATACGCAGTATTTT.

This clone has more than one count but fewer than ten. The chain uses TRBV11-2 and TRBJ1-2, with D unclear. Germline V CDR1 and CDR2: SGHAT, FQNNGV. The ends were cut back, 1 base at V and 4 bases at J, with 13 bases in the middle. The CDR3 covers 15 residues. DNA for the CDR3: TGTGCCAGCAGCTTAGCGGTCACGGGGTTCTATGGCTACACCTTC. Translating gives CASSLAVTGFYGYTF.

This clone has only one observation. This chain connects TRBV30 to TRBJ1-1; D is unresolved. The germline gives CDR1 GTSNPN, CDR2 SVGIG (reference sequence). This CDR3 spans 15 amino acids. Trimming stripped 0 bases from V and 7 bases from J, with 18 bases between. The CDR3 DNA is TGTGCCTGGAGTGTACATGACGCCCGGTCGGGTGAAGCTTTCTTT. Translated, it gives CAWSVHDARSGEAFF.

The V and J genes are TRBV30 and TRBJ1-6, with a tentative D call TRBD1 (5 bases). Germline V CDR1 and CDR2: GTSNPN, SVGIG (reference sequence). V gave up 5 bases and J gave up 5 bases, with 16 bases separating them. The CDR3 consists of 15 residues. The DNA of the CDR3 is TGTGCCTGGCTAAAACGGGGCCTAGATAATTCACCCCTCCACTTT. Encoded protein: CAWLKRGLDNSPLHF.

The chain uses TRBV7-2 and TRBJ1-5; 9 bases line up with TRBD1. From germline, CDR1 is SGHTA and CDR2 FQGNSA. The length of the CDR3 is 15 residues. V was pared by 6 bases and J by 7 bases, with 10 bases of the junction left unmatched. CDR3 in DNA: TGTGCCAGCAGGCCCCCCGGGACAGGGTACCAGCCCCAGCATTTT. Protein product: CASRPPGTGYQPQHF.

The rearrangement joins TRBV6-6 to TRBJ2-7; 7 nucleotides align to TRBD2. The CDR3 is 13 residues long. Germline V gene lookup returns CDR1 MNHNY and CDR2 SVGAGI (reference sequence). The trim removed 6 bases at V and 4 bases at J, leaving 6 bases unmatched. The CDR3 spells CASRTGRGYEQYF. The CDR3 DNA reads TGTGCCAGCAGGACGGGGAGGGGTTACGAGCAGTACTTC.

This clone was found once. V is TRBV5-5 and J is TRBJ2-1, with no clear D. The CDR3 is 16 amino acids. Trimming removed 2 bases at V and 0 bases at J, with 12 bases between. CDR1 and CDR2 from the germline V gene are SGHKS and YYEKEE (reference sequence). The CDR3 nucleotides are TGTGCCAGCAGCTTTTCTCTATCGAGCTCCTACAATGAGCAGTTCTTC. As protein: CASSFSLSSSYNEQFF.

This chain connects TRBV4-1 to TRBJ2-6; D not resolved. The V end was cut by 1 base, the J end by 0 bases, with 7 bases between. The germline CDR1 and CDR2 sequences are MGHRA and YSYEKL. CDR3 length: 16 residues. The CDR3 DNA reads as TGCGCCAGCAGCCAAGTTCCGAGCTCTGGGGCCAACGTCCTGACTTTC. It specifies CASSQVPSSGANVLTF.